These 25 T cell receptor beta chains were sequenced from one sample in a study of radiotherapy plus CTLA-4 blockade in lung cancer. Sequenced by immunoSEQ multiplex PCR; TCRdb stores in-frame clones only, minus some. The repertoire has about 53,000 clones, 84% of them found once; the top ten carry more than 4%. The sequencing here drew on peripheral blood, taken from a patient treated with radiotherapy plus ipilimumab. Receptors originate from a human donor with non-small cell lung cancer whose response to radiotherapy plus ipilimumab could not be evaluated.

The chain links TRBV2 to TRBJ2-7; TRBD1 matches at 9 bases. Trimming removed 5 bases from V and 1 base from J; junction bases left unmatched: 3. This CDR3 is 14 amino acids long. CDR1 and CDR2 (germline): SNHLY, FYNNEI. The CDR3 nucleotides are TGTGCCAGCAGTTCGGGACAGGGATCCTACGAGCAGTACTTC. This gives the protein CASSSGQGSYEQYF.

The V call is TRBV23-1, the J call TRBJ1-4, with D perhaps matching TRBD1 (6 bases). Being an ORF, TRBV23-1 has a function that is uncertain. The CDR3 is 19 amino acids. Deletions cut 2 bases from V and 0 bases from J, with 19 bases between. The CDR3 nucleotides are TGCGCCAGCAGTCAAGAGGGGAGACAGGATCCCACAACTAATGAAAAACTGTTTTTT. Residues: CASSQEGRQDPTTNEKLFF.

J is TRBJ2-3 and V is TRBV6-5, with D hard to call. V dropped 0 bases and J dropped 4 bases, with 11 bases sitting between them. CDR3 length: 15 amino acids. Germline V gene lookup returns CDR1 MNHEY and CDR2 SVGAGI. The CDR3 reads CASSYSSLKADTQYF. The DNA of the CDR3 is TGTGCCAGCAGTTACTCTAGCCTCAAGGCAGATACGCAGTATTTT.

CDR3 protein: CASSRTANTEAFF. CDR3 bases: TGTGCCAGCAGTAGGACAGCGAACACTGAAGCTTTCTTT. The chain combines TRBV2 with TRBJ1-1; maybe TRBD1 (6 bases). This CDR3 has 13 residues. V lost 5 bases and J 1 base, leaving 8 bases between the germline ends. Germline assignment: CDR1 SNHLY and CDR2 FYNNEI.

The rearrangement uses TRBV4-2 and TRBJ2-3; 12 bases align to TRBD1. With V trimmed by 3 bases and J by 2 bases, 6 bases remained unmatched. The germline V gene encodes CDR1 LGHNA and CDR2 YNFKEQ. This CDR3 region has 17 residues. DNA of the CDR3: TGTGCCAGCAGCCAGGGACAGGGGGCCGGTGACACAGATACGCAGTATTTT. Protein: CASSQGQGAGDTDTQYF.

The CDR3 sequence: CASSQSGQGSYNEQFF. Written as DNA, the CDR3 is TGCGCCAGCAGTCAATCCGGACAGGGGTCCTACAATGAGCAGTTCTTC. V is TRBV23-1 and J is TRBJ2-1; 9 bases align to TRBD1. TRBV23-1 is an open reading frame whose function is uncertain. V shed 0 bases, J shed 1 base, and the junction held 1 base outside the gene matches. The CDR3 length is 16 residues.

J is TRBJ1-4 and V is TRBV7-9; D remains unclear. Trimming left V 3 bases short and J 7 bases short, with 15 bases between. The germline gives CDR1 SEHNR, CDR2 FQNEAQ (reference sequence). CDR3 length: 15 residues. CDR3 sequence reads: CASSFGEPGGEKLFF. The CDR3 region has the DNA TGTGCCAGCAGCTTCGGGGAGCCGGGAGGTGAAAAACTGTTTTTT.

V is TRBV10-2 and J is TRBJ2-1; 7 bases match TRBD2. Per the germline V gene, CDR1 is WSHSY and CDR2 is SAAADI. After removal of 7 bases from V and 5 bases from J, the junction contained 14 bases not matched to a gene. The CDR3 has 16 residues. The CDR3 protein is CASTTHGRENDNEQFF. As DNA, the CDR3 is TGCGCCAGCACCACCCACGGGCGGGAGAACGACAATGAGCAGTTCTTC.

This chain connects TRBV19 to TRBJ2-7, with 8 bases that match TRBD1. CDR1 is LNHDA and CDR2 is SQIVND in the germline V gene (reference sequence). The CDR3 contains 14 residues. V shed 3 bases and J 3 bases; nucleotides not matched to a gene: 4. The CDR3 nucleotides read TGTGCCAGTAGTATCGCAGGGGGCATCTACGAGCAGTACTTC. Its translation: CASSIAGGIYEQYF.

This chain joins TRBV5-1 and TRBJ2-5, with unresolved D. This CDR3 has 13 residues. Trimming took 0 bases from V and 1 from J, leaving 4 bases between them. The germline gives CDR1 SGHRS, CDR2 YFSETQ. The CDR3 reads CASSLVVQETQYF. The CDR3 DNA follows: TGCGCCAGCAGCTTGGTAGTCCAAGAGACCCAGTACTTC.

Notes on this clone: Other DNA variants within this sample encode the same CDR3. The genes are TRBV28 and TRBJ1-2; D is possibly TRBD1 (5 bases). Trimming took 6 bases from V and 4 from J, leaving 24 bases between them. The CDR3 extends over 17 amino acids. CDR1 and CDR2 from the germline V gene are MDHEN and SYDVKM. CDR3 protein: CASSLHPRGVEGYGYTF. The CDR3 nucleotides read TGTGCCAGCAGCTTACACCCCCGAGGGGTGGAGGGCTATGGCTACACCTTC.

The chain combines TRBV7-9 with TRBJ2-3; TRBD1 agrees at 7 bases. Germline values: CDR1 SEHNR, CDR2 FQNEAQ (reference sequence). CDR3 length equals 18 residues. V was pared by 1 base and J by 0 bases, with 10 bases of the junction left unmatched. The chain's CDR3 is CASSLGLTGTASTDTQYF. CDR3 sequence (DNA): TGTGCCAGCAGCTTAGGCCTCACCGGGACAGCAAGCACAGATACGCAGTATTTT.

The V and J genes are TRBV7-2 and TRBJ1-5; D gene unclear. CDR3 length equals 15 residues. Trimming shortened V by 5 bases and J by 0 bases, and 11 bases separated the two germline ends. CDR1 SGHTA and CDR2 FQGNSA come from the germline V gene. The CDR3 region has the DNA TGTGCCAGCAGCCGGGAGGTTTATAGCAATCAGCCCCAGCATTTT. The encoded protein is CASSREVYSNQPQHF.

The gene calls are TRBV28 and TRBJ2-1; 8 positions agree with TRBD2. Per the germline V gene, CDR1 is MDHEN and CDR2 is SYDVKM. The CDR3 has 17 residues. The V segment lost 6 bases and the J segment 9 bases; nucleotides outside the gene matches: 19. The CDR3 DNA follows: TGTGCCAGCAGCCTTCCGGGGGGGATCTGGCTCAATGGTGAGCAGTTCTTC. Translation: CASSLPGGIWLNGEQFF. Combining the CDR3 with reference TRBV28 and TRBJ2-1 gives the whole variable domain DVKVTQSSRYLVKRTGEKVFLECVQDMDHENMFWYRQDPGLGLRLIYFSYDVKMKEKGDIPEGYSVSREKKERFSLILESASTNQTSMYLCASSLPGGIWLNGEQFFGPGTRLTVL.

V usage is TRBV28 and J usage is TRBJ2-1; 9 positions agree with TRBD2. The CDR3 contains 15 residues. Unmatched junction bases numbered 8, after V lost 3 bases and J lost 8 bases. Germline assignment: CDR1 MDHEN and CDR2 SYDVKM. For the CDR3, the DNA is TGTGCCAGCAGTTTGGGCGGGAGGGCCGTCGATGAGCAGTTCTTC. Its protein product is CASSLGGRAVDEQFF. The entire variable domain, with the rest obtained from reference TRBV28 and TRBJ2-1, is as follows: DVKVTQSSRYLVKRTGEKVFLECVQDMDHENMFWYRQDPGLGLRLIYFSYDVKMKEKGDIPEGYSVSREKKERFSLILESASTNQTSMYLCASSLGGRAVDEQFFGPGTRLTVL.

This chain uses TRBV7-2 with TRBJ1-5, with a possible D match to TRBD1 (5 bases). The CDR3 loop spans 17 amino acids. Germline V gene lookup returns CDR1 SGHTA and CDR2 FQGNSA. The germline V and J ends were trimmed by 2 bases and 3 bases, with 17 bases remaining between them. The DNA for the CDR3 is TGTGCCAGCAGCTTAATGATGGGGCCAGTCTTCAATCAGCCCCAGCATTTT. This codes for CASSLMMGPVFNQPQHF.

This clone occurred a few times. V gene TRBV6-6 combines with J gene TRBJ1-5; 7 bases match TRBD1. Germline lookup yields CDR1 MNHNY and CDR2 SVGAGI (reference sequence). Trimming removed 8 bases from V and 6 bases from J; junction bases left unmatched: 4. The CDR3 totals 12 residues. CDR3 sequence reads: CASDRVSQPQHF. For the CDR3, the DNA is TGTGCCAGCGACAGGGTCTCTCAGCCCCAGCATTTT.

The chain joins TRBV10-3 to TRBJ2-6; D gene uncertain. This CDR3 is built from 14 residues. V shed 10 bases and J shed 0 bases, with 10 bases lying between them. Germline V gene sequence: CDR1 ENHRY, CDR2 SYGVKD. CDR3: CATGSDSGANVLTF. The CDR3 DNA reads TGTGCCACCGGAAGCGACTCTGGGGCCAACGTCCTGACTTTC.

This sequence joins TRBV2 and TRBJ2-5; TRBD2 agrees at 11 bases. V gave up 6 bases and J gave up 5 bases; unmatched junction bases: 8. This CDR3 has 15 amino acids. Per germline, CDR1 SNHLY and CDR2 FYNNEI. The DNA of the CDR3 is TGTGCCAGCAGACAAACTAGCGGGAGCGGTGAGACCCAGTACTTC. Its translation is CASRQTSGSGETQYF.

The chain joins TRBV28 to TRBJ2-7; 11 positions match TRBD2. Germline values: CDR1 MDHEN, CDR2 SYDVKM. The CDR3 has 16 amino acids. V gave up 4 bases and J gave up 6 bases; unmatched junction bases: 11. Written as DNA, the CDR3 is TGTGCCAGCAGTTGGGCAACTAGCGGGAGTGGGAGCGAGCAGTACTTC. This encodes CASSWATSGSGSEQYF. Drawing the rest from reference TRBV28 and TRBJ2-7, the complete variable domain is DVKVTQSSRYLVKRTGEKVFLECVQDMDHENMFWYRQDPGLGLRLIYFSYDVKMKEKGDIPEGYSVSREKKERFSLILESASTNQTSMYLCASSWATSGSGSEQYFGPGTRLTVT.

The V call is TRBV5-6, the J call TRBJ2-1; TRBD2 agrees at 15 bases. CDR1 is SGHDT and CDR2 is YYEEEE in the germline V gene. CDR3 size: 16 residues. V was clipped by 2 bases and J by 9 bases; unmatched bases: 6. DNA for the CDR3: TGTGCCAGCAGCTTTCGGACTAGCGGGAGGGTGGGTGAGCAGTTCTTC. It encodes CASSFRTSGRVGEQFF.

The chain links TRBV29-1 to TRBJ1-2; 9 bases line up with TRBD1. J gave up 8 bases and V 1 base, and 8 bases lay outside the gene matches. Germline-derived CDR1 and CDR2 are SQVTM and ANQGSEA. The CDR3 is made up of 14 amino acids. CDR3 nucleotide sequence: TGCAGCGTTGAAGCTTGGGGACAGGGAATGGGCTACACCTTC. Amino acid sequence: CSVEAWGQGMGYTF. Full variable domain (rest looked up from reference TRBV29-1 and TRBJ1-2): SAVISQKPSRDICQRGTSLTIQCQVDSQVTMMFWYRQQPGQSLTLIATANQGSEATYESGFVIDKFPISRPNLTFSTLTVSNMSPEDSSIYLCSVEAWGQGMGYTFGSGTRLTVV.

CDR3: CATDFSGTRSSYEQYF. The CDR3 nucleotides are TGTGCCACCGACTTCTCCGGGACACGGAGCTCCTACGAGCAGTACTTC. The gene calls are TRBV28 and TRBJ2-7; D may be TRBD1 (6 bases). The germline gives CDR1 MDHEN, CDR2 SYDVKM. The CDR3 loop spans 16 amino acids. Trimming cost V 10 bases and J 0 bases, with 22 bases left between them.

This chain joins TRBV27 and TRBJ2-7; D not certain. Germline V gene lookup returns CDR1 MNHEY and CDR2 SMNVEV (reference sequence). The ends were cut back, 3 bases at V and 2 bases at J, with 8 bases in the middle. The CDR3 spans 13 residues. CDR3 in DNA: TGTGCCAGCAGTTTGACGACACCCTACGAGCAGTACTTC. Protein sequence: CASSLTTPYEQYF.

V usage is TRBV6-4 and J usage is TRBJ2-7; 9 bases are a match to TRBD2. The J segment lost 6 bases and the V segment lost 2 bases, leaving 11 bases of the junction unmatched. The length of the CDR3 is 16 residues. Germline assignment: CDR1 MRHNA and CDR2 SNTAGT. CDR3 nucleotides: TGTGCCAGCAGTGACATCGGGGCGGGAGGGCCTGTCGAGCAGTACTTC. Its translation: CASSDIGAGGPVEQYF.